Below are 19 T cell receptor beta chains sequenced from a single sample in a study of T cell changes during pregnancy in multiple sclerosis. The repertoire was sequenced with immunoSEQ multiplex PCR; TCRdb's copy has only in-frame clones and lacks some. Among approximately 20,000 clones listed, 88% were seen once. Here the sequenced sample was CD8+ T cells from peripheral blood mononuclear cells, taken after pregnancy. Receptors were obtained from a female donor in good health, enrolled as a control in a pregnancy study.

The chain links TRBV6-4 to TRBJ1-1; D uncertain. CDR1 is MRHNA and CDR2 is SNTAGT in the germline V gene. CDR3 length: 13 residues. V lost 0 bases and J 7 bases, leaving 9 bases between the germline ends. The CDR3 loop reads CASSDSEGSEAFF. Written as DNA, the CDR3 is TGTGCCAGCAGTGACTCTGAGGGTAGTGAAGCTTTCTTT.

The chain is built from TRBV9 and TRBJ1-5; D perhaps matches TRBD1 (6 bases). The CDR3 has 16 amino acids. Trimming removed 0 bases at V and 2 bases at J, with 12 bases between. The germline V gene has CDR1 SGDLS and CDR2 YYNGEE. The DNA of the CDR3 is TGTGCCAGCAGCGTAGTCTACAGGGTGCGCAATCAGCCCCAGCATTTT. Encoded protein: CASSVVYRVRNQPQHF. Looking up the rest from reference TRBV9 and TRBJ1-5 gives the full variable domain: DSGVTQTPKHLITATGQRVTLRCSPRSGDLSVYWYQQSLDQGLQFLIQYYNGEERAKGNILERFSAQQFPDLHSELNLSSLELGDSALYFCASSVVYRVRNQPQHFGDGTRLSIL.

The chain combines TRBV2 with TRBJ2-5; 8 bases map to TRBD2. The CDR3 length is 15 residues. The germline V gene has CDR1 SNHLY and CDR2 FYNNEI. With V trimmed by 3 bases and J by 1 base, 4 bases remained unmatched. The CDR3 protein is CASSDGGGVQETQYF. CDR3 in DNA: TGTGCCAGCAGTGACGGGGGGGGAGTCCAAGAGACCCAGTACTTC.

Turning to this clone: The junction departs from germline at one end; a sequencing error may be responsible. This chain connects TRBV4-3 to TRBJ2-1; 12 positions agree with TRBD2. Germline V gives CDR1 LGHNA, CDR2 YSLEER. The CDR3 totals 16 residues. The CDR3 coding sequence is TGCGCCAGCAGCCAAGCACTAGCGGGGGGCCCCCCGGGAAAGGTCTTC. Translation gives CASSQALAGGPPGKVF.

V gene TRBV7-8 combines with J gene TRBJ2-7; D might be TRBD2 (5 bases). The germline V gene has CDR1 SGHVS and CDR2 FQNEAQ. The CDR3 has 14 residues. The V and J ends lost 8 bases and 2 bases respectively, with 16 bases between them. The CDR3 region is CASAPRVAPYEQYF. CDR3 in DNA: TGTGCCAGCGCCCCGAGGGTAGCCCCCTACGAGCAGTACTTC.

The chain is built from TRBV10-3 and TRBJ1-6, with 7 bases matching TRBD1. The CDR3 loop spans 14 amino acids. With 3 bases clipped from V and 7 bases from J, the junction kept 3 bases outside the gene matches. Germline values: CDR1 ENHRY, CDR2 SYGVKD. The CDR3 sequence is CAISDDRVNSPLHF. CDR3 in DNA: TGTGCCATCAGTGACGACAGGGTGAATTCACCCCTCCACTTT.

The rearrangement links TRBV7-9 to TRBJ1-4; possible D gene TRBD1, 5 bases. Germline lookup yields CDR1 SEHNR and CDR2 FQNEAQ (reference sequence). V shed 8 bases and J shed 3 bases, with 22 bases lying between them. CDR3 length: 17 amino acids. The DNA of the CDR3 is TGTGCCAGCGTGGCTGCAGGGAAGGGTGCGCCTAATGAAAAACTGTTTTTT. As protein: CASVAAGKGAPNEKLFF.

V is TRBV27 and J is TRBJ1-1; D is unclear. V dropped 0 bases and J dropped 7 bases, with 9 bases sitting between them. Germline-derived CDR1 and CDR2 are MNHEY and SMNVEV (reference sequence). The CDR3 spans 13 residues. CDR3: CASSLSSGLEAFF. The CDR3 DNA sequence: TGTGCCAGCAGTTTATCGTCAGGACTTGAAGCTTTCTTT.

This chain joins TRBV30 and TRBJ2-1; perhaps TRBD2 as D (7 bases). The germline V gene has CDR1 GTSNPN and CDR2 SVGIG (reference sequence). Trimming shortened V by 5 bases and J by 7 bases, and 15 bases separated the two germline ends. The CDR3 extends over 13 amino acids. The CDR3 loop reads CAWATGGPNEQFF. The CDR3 DNA follows: TGTGCCTGGGCCACGGGGGGCCCTAATGAGCAGTTCTTC.

This chain connects TRBV18 to TRBJ1-1; D gene ambiguous. V dropped 6 bases and J dropped 0 bases, with 17 bases sitting between them. The CDR3 consists of 16 residues. Germline-derived CDR1 and CDR2 are KGHSH and LQKENI. The CDR3 DNA is TGTGCCAGCTCCTCGGAAGAAATGAGGATGAACACTGAAGCTTTCTTT. Translation: CASSSEEMRMNTEAFF. Full variable domain (outside the CDR3, taken from reference TRBV18 and TRBJ1-1): NAGVMQNPRHLVRRRGQEARLRCSPMKGHSHVYWYRQLPEEGLKFMVYLQKENIIDESGMPKERFSAEFPKEGPSILRIQQVVRGDSAAYFCASSSEEMRMNTEAFFGQGTRLTVV.

The CDR3 reads CASSERGPVMNTEAFF. CDR3 nucleotide sequence: TGTGCCAGCAGTGAAAGAGGGCCCGTGATGAACACTGAAGCTTTCTTT. The rearrangement joins TRBV2 to TRBJ1-1; D is ambiguous. Trimming took 2 bases from V and 0 from J, leaving 13 bases between them. Germline CDR1 is SNHLY and CDR2 is FYNNEI. The CDR3 is 16 amino acids. Using reference TRBV2 and TRBJ1-1 for the parts outside the CDR3, the full variable domain is EPEVTQTPSHQVTQMGQEVILRCVPISNHLYFYWYRQILGQKVEFLVSFYNNEISEKSEIFDDQFSVERPDGSNFTLKIRSTKLEDSAMYFCASSERGPVMNTEAFFGQGTRLTVV.

The genes are TRBV19 and TRBJ1-5; 7 nucleotides line up with TRBD1. The CDR3 is 16 amino acids. Looked up from germline, CDR1 is LNHDA and CDR2 is SQIVND (reference sequence). The junction had 8 bases not matched to a gene; V was cut back by 3 bases and J by 3 bases. CDR3 amino acids: CASSMLQGVHNQPQHF. The CDR3 nucleotides read TGTGCCAGTAGTATGCTTCAGGGGGTGCACAATCAGCCCCAGCATTTT.

The CDR3 DNA follows: TGTGCCAGCAGTTATACAGGGGAAACAGGCACTGAAGCTTTCTTT. This sequence encodes CASSYTGETGTEAFF. The V call is TRBV7-8, the J call TRBJ1-1, with TRBD1 matching over 7 bases. V was clipped by 6 bases and J by 4 bases; unmatched bases: 11. Germline CDR1 reads SGHVS; CDR2 reads FQNEAQ. The CDR3 covers 15 residues.

The chain combines TRBV14 with TRBJ2-1; 7 nucleotides agree with TRBD1. In germline, CDR1 is SGHDN, CDR2 FVKESK. This CDR3 has 19 residues. The J segment lost 0 bases and the V segment lost 4 bases, leaving 15 bases of the junction unmatched. The CDR3 loop reads CASSPSDRLRTSSYNEQFF. The CDR3 DNA is TGTGCCAGCAGCCCCTCGGACAGGCTAAGAACTAGCTCCTACAATGAGCAGTTCTTC.

This rearrangement joins TRBV7-6 to TRBJ1-2; maybe TRBD1 (6 bases). This CDR3 comprises 14 residues. Germline CDR1 and CDR2: SGHVS and FNYEAQ. V dropped 4 bases and J dropped 4 bases, with 13 bases sitting between them. CDR3 nucleotides: TGTGCCAGCAGCTCCGGACAGATCGGCTATGGCTACACCTTC. As protein: CASSSGQIGYGYTF.

This sequence joins TRBV4-2 and TRBJ2-2; D not certain. Trimming cost V 0 bases and J 4 bases, with 9 bases left between them. Looked up from germline, CDR1 is LGHNA and CDR2 is YNFKEQ. CDR3 length equals 15 residues. Here the CDR3 reads CASSQDFGGTGELFF. The CDR3 DNA reads as TGTGCCAGCAGCCAAGATTTCGGCGGCACCGGGGAGCTGTTTTTT.

The chain couples TRBV9 to TRBJ2-6, with D unresolved. Between the trimmed V and J ends, which lost 0 bases and 0 bases, there was a span of 10 bases. Germline loops: CDR1 SGDLS, CDR2 YYNGEE. This CDR3 spans 17 amino acids. The CDR3 DNA reads TGTGCCAGCAGCGTAGGAGGTGGCTACTCTGGGGCCAACGTCCTGACTTTC. Encoded protein: CASSVGGGYSGANVLTF.

The chain recombines TRBV15 with TRBJ1-5; D call uncertain. CDR1 LNHNV and CDR2 YYDKDF come from the germline V gene (reference sequence). The CDR3 sequence is 14 residues long. Trimming took 0 bases from V and 6 from J, leaving 9 bases between them. The CDR3 sequence: CATSRDLGGQPQHF. The CDR3 bases are TGTGCCACCAGCAGAGATTTAGGAGGTCAGCCCCAGCATTTT.

The rearrangement joins TRBV9 to TRBJ1-1; TRBD1 aligns across 11 bases. The CDR3 contains 16 residues. The V gene's germline CDR1 is SGDLS and CDR2 YYNGEE. The trim removed 2 bases at V and 5 bases at J, leaving 8 bases unmatched. The CDR3 coding sequence is TGTGCCAGCAGCGTGGGGACAGGGGGAGTAGGGACTGAAGCTTTCTTT. This codes for CASSVGTGGVGTEAFF.